This passage covers 9 T cell receptor beta chains from one sample sequenced in a study of blood T cell repertoires in COVID-19. Sequencing used immunoSEQ multiplex PCR; TCRdb keeps in-frame clones, though not all of them. The table has over 140,000 clones, roughly four fifths seen once. Specimen: peripheral blood. Source of these receptors: an older woman with acute or convalescent COVID-19.

V usage is TRBV28 and J usage is TRBJ2-6; TRBD1 agrees at 10 bases. The ends lost 1 base at V and 0 bases at J; junction bases unmatched: 6. Looked up from germline, CDR1 is MDHEN and CDR2 is SYDVKM. The CDR3 spans 19 residues. The DNA of the CDR3 is TGTGCCAGCAGTTTATCTGGGACAGGGGTTAACTCTGGGGCCAACGTCCTGACTTTC. Protein product: CASSLSGTGVNSGANVLTF.

This rearrangement joins TRBV3-1 (or the pseudogene TRBV3-2) to TRBJ1-1; D might be TRBD1 (5 bases). This CDR3 comprises 14 residues. CDR1 is LGHDT and CDR2 is YNNKEL in the germline V gene (reference sequence). Trimming left V 1 base short and J 9 bases short, with 15 bases between. The chain's CDR3 is CASSQGVGQGQAFF. The CDR3 nucleotides are TGTGCCAGCAGCCAAGGAGTTGGGCAGGGCCAAGCTTTCTTT.

This chain uses TRBV29-1 with TRBJ2-7, with 11 bases that match TRBD1. The germline CDR1 and CDR2 sequences are SQVTM and ANQGSEA. The length of the CDR3 is 12 residues. The V and J ends lost 7 bases and 4 bases, in that order; junction bases with no gene match: 3. In DNA form, the CDR3 reads TGCAGCGCCGGGACAGGGGGATACGAGCAGTACTTC. Encoded protein: CSAGTGGYEQYF.

The chain combines TRBV29-1 with TRBJ2-3, with 8 bases identical to TRBD2. With V trimmed by 6 bases and J by 3 bases, 17 bases remained unmatched. The CDR3 covers 17 residues. Looked up from germline, CDR1 is SQVTM and CDR2 is ANQGSEA. The CDR3 DNA reads as TGCAGCGTGAAGGGTAGCGGGATAGTCGGAGGAACAGATACGCAGTATTTT. Translation gives CSVKGSGIVGGTDTQYF.

This clone appeared a single time. The chain uses TRBV6-2 or TRBV6-3 and TRBJ1-5; possibly TRBD1 for D (6 bases). The germline V and J ends were trimmed by 4 bases and 6 bases, with 16 bases remaining between them. Looked up from germline, CDR1 is MNHEY and CDR2 is SVGEGT. The CDR3 sequence is 15 residues long. CDR3 nucleotide sequence: TGTGCCAGCAGTTCGGCAGGGACATCCGGTCAGCCCCAGCATTTT. Protein: CASSSAGTSGQPQHF.

The V and J genes are TRBV24-1 and TRBJ1-5, with a possible D match to TRBD1 (6 bases). CDR3 length equals 16 residues. Trimming pared 5 bases from V and 4 bases from J, leaving 17 bases between. Germline V CDR1 and CDR2: KGHDR, SFDVKD. CDR3 coding DNA: TGTGCCACCAGTGGCACGGGGGGCTTGGGGAATCAGCCCCAGCATTTT. It codes for CATSGTGGLGNQPQHF.

The V and J genes are TRBV7-2 and TRBJ1-4; TRBD1 matches at 9 bases. CDR1 and CDR2 (germline): SGHTA, FQGNSA. CDR3 size: 16 residues. Trimming removed 4 bases from V and 8 bases from J; junction bases left unmatched: 11. The CDR3 DNA reads TGTGCCAGCAGCTCCTTCGGGACAGGGTTATACGAAAAACTGTTTTTT. Its protein is CASSSFGTGLYEKLFF. Supplemented by reference TRBV7-2 and TRBJ1-4, the full variable domain reads GAGVSQSPSNKVTEKGKDVELRCDPISGHTALYWYRQSLGQGLEFLIYFQGNSAPDKSGLPSDRFSAERTGGSVSTLTIQRTQQEDSAVYLCASSSFGTGLYEKLFFGSGTQLSVL.

J is TRBJ2-3 and V is TRBV5-1; 10 nucleotides agree with TRBD2. Germline-derived CDR1 and CDR2 are SGHRS and YFSETQ. The CDR3 totals 15 residues. Trimming took 2 bases from V and 1 from J; bases not matched to a gene: 1. For the CDR3, the DNA is TGCGCCAGCAGCTTCGGGACTAGCGGCACAGATACGCAGTATTTT. Translating gives CASSFGTSGTDTQYF.

This chain connects TRBV9 to TRBJ1-1; a weak D match, TRBD1 (5 bases). With 5 bases removed from V and 2 bases from J, the gap between germline ends came to 10 bases. The CDR3 totals 13 residues. From germline, CDR1 is SGDLS and CDR2 YYNGEE. CDR3 nucleotides: TGTGCCAGCAGGCAGGGCGACAACACTGAAGCTTTCTTT. It translates to CASRQGDNTEAFF.